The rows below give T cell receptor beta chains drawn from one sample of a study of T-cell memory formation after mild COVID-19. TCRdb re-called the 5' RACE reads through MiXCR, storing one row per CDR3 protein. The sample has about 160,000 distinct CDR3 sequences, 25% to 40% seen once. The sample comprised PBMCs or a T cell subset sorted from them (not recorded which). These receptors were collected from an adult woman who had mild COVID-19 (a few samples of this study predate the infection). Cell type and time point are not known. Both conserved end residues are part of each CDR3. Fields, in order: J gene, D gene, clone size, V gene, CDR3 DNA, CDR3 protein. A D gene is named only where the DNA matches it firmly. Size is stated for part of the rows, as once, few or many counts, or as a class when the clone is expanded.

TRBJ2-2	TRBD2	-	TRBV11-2	TGTGCCAGCAACGTACTAGCGGGAGTTCTCACCGGGGAGCTGTTTTTT	CASNVLAGVLTGELFF
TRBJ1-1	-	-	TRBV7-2	TGTGCCAGCAGCGGGCAAACAGGGTATTTGGAAGCTTTCTTT	CASSGQTGYLEAFF
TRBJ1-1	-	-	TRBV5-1	TGCGCCAGCAGCCATGGACACATGAACACTGAAGCTTTCTTT	CASSHGHMNTEAFF
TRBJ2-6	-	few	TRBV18	TGTGCCAGCTCACCAGACCTTTCTGGGGCCAACGTCCTGACTTTC	CASSPDLSGANVLTF
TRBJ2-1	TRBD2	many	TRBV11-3	TGTGCCAGCAGCTCCCGGACTAGCGGGACCCTCTTC	CASSSRTSGTLF
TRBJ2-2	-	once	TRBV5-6	TGTGCCAGCAGCAAGGGCCCGGAGGAGCTGTTTTTT	CASSKGPEELFF
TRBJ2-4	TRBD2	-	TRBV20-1	TGCAGTGCCTACTTCCCGGGACTAGCGGGAGAGGGCAAAAACATTCAGTACTTC	CSAYFPGLAGEGKNIQYF
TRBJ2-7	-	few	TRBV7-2	TGTGCCAGCAGTTCAGGGCGCCCTGCGGGGGCCTTCTACGAGCAGTACTTC	CASSSGRPAGAFYEQYF
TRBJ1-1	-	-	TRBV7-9	TGTGCCAGCAGCGGAGGACGGACGGCCACTGAAGCTTTCTTT	CASSGGRTATEAFF
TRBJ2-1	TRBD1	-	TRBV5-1	TGCGCCAGCAGCTTAACGGACAGGGAGCAGTTCTTC	CASSLTDREQFF
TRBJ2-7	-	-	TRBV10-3	TGTGCCATCAGTGAGACCGGACTCCTGGCCGAGCAGTACTTC	CAISETGLLAEQYF
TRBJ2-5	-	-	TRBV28	TGTGCCAGCAGTTTTATTACCGGGGACCTCGCGAAGACCCAGTACTTC	CASSFITGDLAKTQYF
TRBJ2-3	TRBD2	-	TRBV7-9	TGTGCCAGCAGCTTATCACTTCTGGCGGGAGGGTCTGGTACGCAGTATTTT	CASSLSLLAGGSGTQYF
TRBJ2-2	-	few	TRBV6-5	TGTGCCAGCAGTTATGGGACGATAAACACCGGGGAGCTGTTTTTT	CASSYGTINTGELFF
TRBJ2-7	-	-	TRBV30	TGTGCCTGGAGTGTACTGGTCACTGGCGAGCAGTACTTC	CAWSVLVTGEQYF
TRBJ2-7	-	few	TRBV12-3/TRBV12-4	TGTGCCAGCAGTTCCCCCTCAGGGCCCTCGGACGAGCAGTACTTC	CASSSPSGPSDEQYF
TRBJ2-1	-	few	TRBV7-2	TGTGCCAGCAGCCTCTTCTCCGGGACATATAATGAGCAGTTCTTC	CASSLFSGTYNEQFF
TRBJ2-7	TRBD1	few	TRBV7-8	TGTGCCAGCAGCTATACCGGGACAGGGGCCTACGAGCAGTACTTC	CASSYTGTGAYEQYF
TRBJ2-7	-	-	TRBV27	TGTGCCAGCAGTTTATCGCCAGGCCCCCTAGATGAGCAGTACTTC	CASSLSPGPLDEQYF
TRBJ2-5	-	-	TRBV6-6	TGTGCCAGCAGCGGGGGACAGCATCAAGAGACCCAGTACTTC	CASSGGQHQETQYF
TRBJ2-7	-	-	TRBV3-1	TGTGCCAGCAGCCAGGCACGCGGCTCCTACGAGCAGTACTTC	CASSQARGSYEQYF
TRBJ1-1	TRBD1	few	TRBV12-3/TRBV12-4	TGTGCCAGCAGTCCAACAACAGGGGGCACTGAAGCTTTCTTT	CASSPTTGGTEAFF
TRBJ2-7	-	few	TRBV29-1	TGCAGCGTTTCCGAGACGAACTACGAGCAGTACTTC	CSVSETNYEQYF
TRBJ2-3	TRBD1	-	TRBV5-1	TGCGCCAGCAGCTTGATTAGAGGGGGCAGCACAGATACGCAGTATTTT	CASSLIRGGSTDTQYF
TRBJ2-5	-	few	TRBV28	TGTGCCACCAGCTTATCGCGGGGTGTTGAGACCCAGTACTTC	CATSLSRGVETQYF
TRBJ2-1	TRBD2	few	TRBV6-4	TGTGCCAGCAGTGCCCTAGGTTTGCGGGGGGTTGTCAATGAGCAGTTCTTC	CASSALGLRGVVNEQFF
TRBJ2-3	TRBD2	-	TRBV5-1	TGCGCCAGCAGCATCGGGACTAGCGGGAGGACAGATACGCAGTATTTT	CASSIGTSGRTDTQYF
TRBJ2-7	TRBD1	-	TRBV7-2	TGTGCCAGCAGCTTAGTACAGGGGACCTACGAGCAGTACTTC	CASSLVQGTYEQYF
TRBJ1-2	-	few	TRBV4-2	TGTGCCAGCAGCCCTCTCAAGGCGGGGAACTATGGCTACACCTTC	CASSPLKAGNYGYTF
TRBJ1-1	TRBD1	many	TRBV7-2	TGTGCCACCGGAGACAGGGGCACTGAAGCTTTCTTT	CATGDRGTEAFF
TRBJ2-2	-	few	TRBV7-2	TGTGCCAGCAGCTTGCGGTCCGGGGAGCTGTTTTTT	CASSLRSGELFF
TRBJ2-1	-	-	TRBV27	TGTGCCAGCAGCTCACTAGGGTTGGGAAATGAGCAGTTCTTC	CASSSLGLGNEQFF
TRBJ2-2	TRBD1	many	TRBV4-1	TGCGCCAGCAGCCAAGAAGTGCGACAGGGGTTAAACACCGGGGAGCTGTTTTTT	CASSQEVRQGLNTGELFF
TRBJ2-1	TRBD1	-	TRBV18	TGTGCCAGCTCACTTGGACAGGGTTTGGTAGAGCAGTTCTTC	CASSLGQGLVEQFF
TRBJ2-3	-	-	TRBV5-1	TGCGCCAGCAGCTTGGCGTGGGCAGATACGCAGTATTTT	CASSLAWADTQYF
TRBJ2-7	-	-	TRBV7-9	TGTGCCAGCAGCTTAGAGGCGGGGACCTACGAGCAGTACTTC	CASSLEAGTYEQYF
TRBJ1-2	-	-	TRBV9	TGTGCCAGCAGCGTTGATGTTGGGTCAGGGGTCGTATATGGCTACACCTTC	CASSVDVGSGVVYGYTF
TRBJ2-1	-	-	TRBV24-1	TGTGCCACCAGTAGTACAGACTACAATGAGCAGTTCTTC	CATSSTDYNEQFF
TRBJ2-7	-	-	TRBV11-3	TGTGCCAGCAGCTTAGATAGAGACTACTCCTACGAGCAGTACTTC	CASSLDRDYSYEQYF
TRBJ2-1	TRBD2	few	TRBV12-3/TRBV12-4	TGTGCCAGCAGTTCCGGACTAGCGGGGGGCGAAACTTACAATGAGCAGTTCTTC	CASSSGLAGGETYNEQFF
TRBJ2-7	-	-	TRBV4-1	TGCGCCAGCAGCCAACAGCTTATCCCCCACTCCTACGAGCAGTACTTC	CASSQQLIPHSYEQYF
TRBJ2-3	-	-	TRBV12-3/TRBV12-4	TGTGCCAGCAGTTTCGGCACCGGATTCACAGATACGCAGTATTTT	CASSFGTGFTDTQYF
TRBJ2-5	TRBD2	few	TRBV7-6	TGTGCCAGCAGCTTTCCTAGCGGGGGGGCACAAGAGACCCAGTACTTC	CASSFPSGGAQETQYF
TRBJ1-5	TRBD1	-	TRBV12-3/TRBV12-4	TGTGCCAGCACCCCCCAGGGACAGGGCAGCAATCAGCCCCAGCATTTT	CASTPQGQGSNQPQHF
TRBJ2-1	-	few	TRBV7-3	TGTGCCAGCAGCATTACCCCGGGGCTAACTGAGCAGTTCTTC	CASSITPGLTEQFF
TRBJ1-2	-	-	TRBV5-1	TGCGCCAGCAGCTTGGGAGGGGCTGGGTATGGCTACACCTTC	CASSLGGAGYGYTF
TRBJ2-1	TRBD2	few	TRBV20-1	TGCAGTGCTAGGAGCAGCGGGAGGCGCTATGAGCAGTTCTTC	CSARSSGRRYEQFF
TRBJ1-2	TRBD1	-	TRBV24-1	TGTGCCACCAGTGACTCAGGGGGCTCGAATGGCTACACCTTC	CATSDSGGSNGYTF
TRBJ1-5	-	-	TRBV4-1	TGCGCCAGCAGCATTACCGACAGGAGCAATCAGCCCCAGCATTTT	CASSITDRSNQPQHF
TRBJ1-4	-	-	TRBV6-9	TGTGCCAGCGTCTGGGGGAAACTGTTTTTT	CASVWGKLFF
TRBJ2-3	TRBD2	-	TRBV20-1	TGCAGTGCTAATGATATAGCGGGACTCACAGATACGCAGTATTTT	CSANDIAGLTDTQYF
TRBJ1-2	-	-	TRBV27	TGTGCCAGCAGTCTGCGTCTGGGTGGAGTCTATGGCTACACCTTC	CASSLRLGGVYGYTF
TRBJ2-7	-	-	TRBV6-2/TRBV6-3	TGTGCCAGCAGTTACAAAGGACGTTCGTCCTACGAGCAGTACTTC	CASSYKGRSSYEQYF
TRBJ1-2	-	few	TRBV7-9	TGTGCCAGCAGCCTCCTCGTTAAAAGAGGGGGAAGTGGCTACACCTTC	CASSLLVKRGGSGYTF
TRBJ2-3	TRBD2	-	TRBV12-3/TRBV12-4	TGTGCCAGCAGTTCTCTTAGGACTCGCGGGACTAGCGGGAGAAATACGCAGTATTTT	CASSSLRTRGTSGRNTQYF
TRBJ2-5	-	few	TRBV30	TGTGCCTGGGGACGGGGGCACCAAGAGACCCAGTACTTC	CAWGRGHQETQYF
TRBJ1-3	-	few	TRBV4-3	TGCGCCAGCAGCCAGACCTTTGGCGGATCTGGAAACACCATATATTTT	CASSQTFGGSGNTIYF